This T cell receptor beta chain was sequenced during a study of CD8+CD57+ T cells in acquired aplastic anemia. Study in general: The mean DNA yield obtained from sorted CD4+ and CD8+ cells came to 3.2 ug. The study obtained 10 million to 12 million reads on average for CD4+ cells from healthy donors.

Researchers used genomic DNA as the template to profile TCR beta VDJ and CDR3. TCRdb used MiXCR to reprocess the reads, holding one entry per CDR3 protein. The profile shows under 200,000 distinct CDR3 sequences, 35% to 55% of them singletons. With 5 bases removed from V and 4 bases from J, the gap between germline ends came to 11 bases. This CDR3 has 12 residues. Germline V gene lookup returns CDR1 DFQATT and CDR2 SNEGSKA (reference sequence). The TCR comes from a human donor in good health. The chain uses TRBV20-1 and TRBJ2-5; TRBD1 is a possible D gene (6 bases). The sample consisted of sorted CD4+, CD8+, or CD8+CD57+ T cells (not recorded which) from PBMCs. This CDR3 reads CSAPGQGETQYF. DNA of the CDR3: TGCAGTGCTCCGGGACAAGGAGAGACCCAGTACTTC.